This T cell receptor (beta chain) derives from a study of T cell responses to AZD1222 COVID-19 vaccine. CDR1 SQVTM and CDR2 ANQGSEA come from the germline V gene. Deletions cut 3 bases from V and 0 bases from J, with 6 bases between. This CDR3 contains 13 residues. The method was immunoSEQ multiplex PCR; TCRdb's version includes in-frame clones alone and lacks a portion of them. The sample records 93,000 or so clones, 90% to 95% being singletons. Material: peripheral blood, obtained on day 0 of AZD1222 vaccination. The V call is TRBV29-1, the J call TRBJ2-1, with D unresolved. The clonotype originates from an adult in good health. This CDR3 is CSVDWSSYNEQFF. The CDR3, as DNA: TGCAGCGTTGATTGGTCCTCCTACAATGAGCAGTTCTTC.